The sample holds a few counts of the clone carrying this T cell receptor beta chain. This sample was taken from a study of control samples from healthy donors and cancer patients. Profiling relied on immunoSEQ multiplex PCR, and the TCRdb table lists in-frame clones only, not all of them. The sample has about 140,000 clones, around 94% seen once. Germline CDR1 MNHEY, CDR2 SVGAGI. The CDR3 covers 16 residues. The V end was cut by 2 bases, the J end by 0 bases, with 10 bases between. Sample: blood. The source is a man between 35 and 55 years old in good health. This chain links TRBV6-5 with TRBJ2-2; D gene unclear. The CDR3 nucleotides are TGTGCCAGCAGTTACGGGCAGACACCGAACACCGGGGAGCTGTTTTTT. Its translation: CASSYGQTPNTGELFF.